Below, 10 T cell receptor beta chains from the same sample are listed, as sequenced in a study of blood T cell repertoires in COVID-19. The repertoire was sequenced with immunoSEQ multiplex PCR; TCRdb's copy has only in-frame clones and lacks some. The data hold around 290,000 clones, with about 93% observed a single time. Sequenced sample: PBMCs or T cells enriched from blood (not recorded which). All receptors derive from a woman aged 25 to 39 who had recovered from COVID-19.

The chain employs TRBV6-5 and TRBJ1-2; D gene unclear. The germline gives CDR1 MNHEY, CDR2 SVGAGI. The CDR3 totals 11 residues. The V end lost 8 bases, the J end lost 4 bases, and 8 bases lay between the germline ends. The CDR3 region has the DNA TGTGCCAGCCGGGAGGGCTATGGCTACACCTTC. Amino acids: CASREGYGYTF.

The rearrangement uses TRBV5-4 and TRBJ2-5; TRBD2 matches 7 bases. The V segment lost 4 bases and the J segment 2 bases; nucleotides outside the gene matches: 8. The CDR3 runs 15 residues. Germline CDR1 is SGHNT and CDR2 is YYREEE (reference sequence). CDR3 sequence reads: CASSPGAGRQETQYF. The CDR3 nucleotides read TGTGCCAGCAGCCCCGGAGCGGGACGGCAAGAGACCCAGTACTTC.

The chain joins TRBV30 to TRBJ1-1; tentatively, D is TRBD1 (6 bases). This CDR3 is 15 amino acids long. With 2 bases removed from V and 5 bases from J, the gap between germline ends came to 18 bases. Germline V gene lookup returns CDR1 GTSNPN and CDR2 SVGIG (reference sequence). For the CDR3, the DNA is TGTGCCTGGAGTATGCGGTGGTGGGGGCAGACTGAAGCTTTCTTT. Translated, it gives CAWSMRWWGQTEAFF.

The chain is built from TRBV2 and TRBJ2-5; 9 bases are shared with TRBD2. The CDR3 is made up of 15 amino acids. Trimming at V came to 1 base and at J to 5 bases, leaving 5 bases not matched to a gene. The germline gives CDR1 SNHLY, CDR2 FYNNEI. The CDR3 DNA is TGTGCCAGCAGTGAAGGCGGGAGGGCCCCGGAGACCCAGTACTTC. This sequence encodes CASSEGGRAPETQYF.

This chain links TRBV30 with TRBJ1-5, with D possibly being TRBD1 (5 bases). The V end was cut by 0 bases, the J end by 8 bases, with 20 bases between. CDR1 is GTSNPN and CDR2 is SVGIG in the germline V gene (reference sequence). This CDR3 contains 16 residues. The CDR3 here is CAWSVLGGGINEPQHF. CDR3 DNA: TGTGCCTGGAGTGTACTTGGGGGGGGAATCAACGAGCCCCAGCATTTT. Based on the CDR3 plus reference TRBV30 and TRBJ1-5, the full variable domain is SQTIHQWPATLVQPVGSPLSLECTVEGTSNPNLYWYRQAAGRGLQLLFYSVGIGQISSEVPQNLSASRPQDRQFILSSKKLLLSDSGFYLCAWSVLGGGINEPQHFGDGTRLSIL.

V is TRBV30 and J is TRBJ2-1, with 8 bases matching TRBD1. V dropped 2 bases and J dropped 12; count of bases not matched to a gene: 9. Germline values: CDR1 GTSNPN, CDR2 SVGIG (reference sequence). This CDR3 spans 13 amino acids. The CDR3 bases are TGTGCCTGGAGTATCCCATCCGGGACAGGGCAGTTCTTC. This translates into CAWSIPSGTGQFF. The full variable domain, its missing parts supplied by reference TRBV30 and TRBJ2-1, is SQTIHQWPATLVQPVGSPLSLECTVEGTSNPNLYWYRQAAGRGLQLLFYSVGIGQISSEVPQNLSASRPQDRQFILSSKKLLLSDSGFYLCAWSIPSGTGQFFGPGTRLTVL.

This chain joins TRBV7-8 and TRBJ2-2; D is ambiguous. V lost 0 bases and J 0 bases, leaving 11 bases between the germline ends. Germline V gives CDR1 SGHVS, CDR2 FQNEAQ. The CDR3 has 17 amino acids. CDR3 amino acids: CASSLASLASNTGELFF. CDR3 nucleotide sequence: TGTGCCAGCAGCTTAGCTTCCCTGGCCTCGAACACCGGGGAGCTGTTTTTT.

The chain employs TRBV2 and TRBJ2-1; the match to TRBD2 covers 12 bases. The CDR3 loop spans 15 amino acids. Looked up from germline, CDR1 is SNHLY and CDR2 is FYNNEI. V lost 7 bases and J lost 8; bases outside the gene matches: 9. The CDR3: CASTVGLAGFDEQFF. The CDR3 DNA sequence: TGTGCCAGCACCGTGGGACTAGCGGGTTTCGATGAGCAGTTCTTC.

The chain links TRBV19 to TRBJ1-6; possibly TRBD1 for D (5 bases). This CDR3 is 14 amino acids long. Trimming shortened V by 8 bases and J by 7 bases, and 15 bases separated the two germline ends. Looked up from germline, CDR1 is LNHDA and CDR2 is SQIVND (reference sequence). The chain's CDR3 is CASSSGAANSPLHF. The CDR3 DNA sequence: TGTGCCAGTTCCTCTGGGGCAGCGAATTCACCCCTCCACTTT.

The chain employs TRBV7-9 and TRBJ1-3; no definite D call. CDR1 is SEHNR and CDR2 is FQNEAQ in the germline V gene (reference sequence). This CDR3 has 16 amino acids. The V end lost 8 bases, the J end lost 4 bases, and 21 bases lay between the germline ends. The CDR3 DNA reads TGTGCCAGCGGACGCTCCGGGAGAATGGTAGGAAACACCATATATTTT. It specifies CASGRSGRMVGNTIYF.